Each of the 3 T cell receptor beta chains below was sequenced from the same sample in a study of early T cells in non-severe SARS-CoV-2 infection. TCRdb reanalysed the 5' RACE reads using MiXCR and keeps one entry per CDR3 protein. The sample includes about 67,000 distinct CDR3 sequences, 9.5% to 13% of them seen just once. Sequencing was performed on whole blood. The receptors shown here come from an adult who was a healthcare worker with PCR-confirmed SARS-CoV-2 infection or an uninfected control (not recorded which).

The chain carries TRBV20-1 and TRBJ2-6, with 8 bases lining up with TRBD1. This CDR3 region has 13 residues. V shed 3 bases, J shed 12 bases, and the junction held 7 bases outside the gene matches. From germline, CDR1 is DFQATT and CDR2 SNEGSKA (reference sequence). CDR3 sequence (DNA): TGCAGTGCTAGTGAGGACAGGGTTGCCGTCCTGACTTTC. Translation: CSASEDRVAVLTF.

There are a few counts of this clonotype. V gene TRBV2 combines with J gene TRBJ1-5, with TRBD1 matching over 8 bases. The CDR3 is 15 amino acids. Trimming removed 6 bases from V and 2 bases from J; junction bases left unmatched: 6. The V gene's germline CDR1 is SNHLY and CDR2 FYNNEI. In DNA, the CDR3 is TGTGCCAGCAGCTCGGACAGGGCGGGCAATCAGCCCCAGCATTTT. This gives the protein CASSSDRAGNQPQHF.

This clonotype occurred many times. Sequence at one end of the junction differs from germline and may be a read error. The chain uses TRBV6-4 and TRBJ2-3; D is ambiguous. The CDR3 is made up of 13 amino acids. Germline V gene sequence: CDR1 MRHNA, CDR2 SNTAGT. The CDR3 protein is CASSHSSEDTQYF. CDR3 nucleotides: TGTGCCAGCAGTCACTCATCAGAAGATACGCAGTATTTT.